The following is a TCR beta chain sequence with its context. What it binds is unknown. The CDR3 is made up of 10 amino acids. Germline V gene lookup returns CDR1 SQVTM and CDR2 ANQGSEA. Trimming pared 5 bases from V and 2 bases from J, leaving 3 bases between. The data were obtained in a study of cytomegalovirus exposure and HLA in healthy donors. The table came from immunoSEQ multiplex PCR; TCRdb's copy has only in-frame clones and leaves some out. The sample records 59,000 or so clones, 80% to 90% being singletons. The study, taken as a whole, reports: In the roughly 120 validation repertoires, about 94% of cluster scores exceeded 0, per a later analysis. The study put about 180 TCR beta chains on its list as cytomegalovirus-associated.

The receptor was isolated from a young woman in good health and CMV-seronegative. The rearrangement joins TRBV29-1 to TRBJ1-1; D is ambiguous. Material for sequencing was PBMCs. CDR3 in amino acids: CSVLNTEAFF. DNA of the CDR3: TGCAGCGTTCTTAACACTGAAGCTTTCTTT.